The 30 T cell receptor beta chains presented below share a single source sample, sequenced in a study of PD-1 blockade in classical Hodgkin lymphoma. The time point denotes: cycle 4 day 1 (C4D1), after less than seven weeks of nivolumab. Each patient relapsed following autologous stem cell transplantation, and prior brentuximab vedotin exposure differed. Assay: immunoSEQ multiplex PCR; the TCRdb copy retains only in-frame clones and omits some. The table shows approximately 84,000 clones, with about 83% occurring only once. This specimen consisted of peripheral blood mononuclear cells (PBMCs), obtained before the fourth cycle of nivolumab. These receptors originate from a human donor with classical Hodgkin lymphoma.

The rearrangement uses TRBV7-6 and TRBJ2-7, with 7 bases identical to TRBD1. There are 15 residues in the CDR3. Germline V gives CDR1 SGHVS, CDR2 FNYEAQ. Trimming at V came to 1 base and at J to 0 bases, leaving 3 bases not matched to a gene. The CDR3 sequence: CASSLGAGGSYEQYF. CDR3 nucleotide sequence: TGTGCCAGCAGCTTAGGGGCAGGGGGCTCCTACGAGCAGTACTTC.

This rearrangement joins TRBV19 to TRBJ2-1; the D is unclear. The germline gives CDR1 LNHDA, CDR2 SQIVND (reference sequence). This CDR3 comprises 13 residues. The V gene lost 6 bases and the J gene lost 0 bases, with 6 bases spanning the gap. As DNA, the CDR3 is TGTGCCAGTAGGGTAAGCTCCTACAATGAGCAGTTCTTC. Protein: CASRVSSYNEQFF.

This clone was recorded once. This sequence joins TRBV9 and TRBJ2-1; D remains ambiguous. The germline V gene encodes CDR1 SGDLS and CDR2 YYNGEE. Trimming shortened V by 3 bases and J by 6 bases, and 16 bases separated the two germline ends. The CDR3 sequence is 15 residues long. This CDR3 reads CASSGLPSSVNEQFF. For the CDR3, the DNA is TGTGCCAGCAGCGGGCTTCCTTCGTCCGTCAATGAGCAGTTCTTC.

V is TRBV7-3 and J is TRBJ2-7; 14 nucleotides agree with TRBD2. CDR3 size: 16 residues. Germline V gives CDR1 SGHTA, CDR2 FQGTGA. V dropped 5 bases and J dropped 4; count of bases not matched to a gene: 7. The CDR3: CASSVAGTSGSYEQYF. CDR3 nucleotide sequence: TGTGCCAGCAGCGTCGCCGGGACTAGCGGGAGTTACGAGCAGTACTTC.

This clone appeared a few times. CDR3 DNA: TGTGCCAGCAGCTTTAGTGGGTACGAGCAGTACTTC. It is translated as CASSFSGYEQYF. This chain joins TRBV6-5 and TRBJ2-7; D ambiguous. V dropped 6 bases and J dropped 4 bases, with 10 bases sitting between them. Germline V gene lookup returns CDR1 MNHEY and CDR2 SVGAGI. This CDR3 region has 12 residues.

The V call is TRBV30, the J call TRBJ2-1, with D unresolved. There are 14 residues in the CDR3. V was shortened by 1 base and J by 3 bases, with 10 bases between the two germline ends. Germline CDR1 reads GTSNPN; CDR2 reads SVGIG (reference sequence). CDR3 in DNA: TGTGCCTGGAGTGGCGCGTCCCTCTACAATGAGCAGTTCTTC. Amino acids: CAWSGASLYNEQFF. The full variable domain, with the rest looked up from reference TRBV30 and TRBJ2-1, is SQTIHQWPATLVQPVGSPLSLECTVEGTSNPNLYWYRQAAGRGLQLLFYSVGIGQISSEVPQNLSASRPQDRQFILSSKKLLLSDSGFYLCAWSGASLYNEQFFGPGTRLTVL.

This clone has more than one count but fewer than ten. The chain recombines TRBV2 with TRBJ2-2; D gene unclear. The CDR3 is made up of 13 amino acids. V lost 8 bases and J lost 6, with 13 bases in between. Germline CDR1 SNHLY, CDR2 FYNNEI. The CDR3 bases are TGTGCCAGCCAGGATGCAGGTCCCGGGGAGCTGTTTTTT. It is translated as CASQDAGPGELFF.

This chain links TRBV11-3 with TRBJ2-1; the D gene is possibly TRBD2 (6 bases). Germline CDR1 is SGHNT and CDR2 is YENEEA. The ends were cut back, 5 bases at V and 10 bases at J, with 21 bases in the middle. The CDR3 length is 15 residues. CDR3 region: CASSTGTGLLGEQFF. CDR3 sequence (DNA): TGTGCCAGCAGCACGGGGACTGGACTTCTCGGGGAGCAGTTCTTC.

This clone was picked up a small number of times. The V gene is TRBV4-2, the J gene TRBJ1-1; 9 bases fit TRBD1. Trimming cost V 4 bases and J 8 bases; bases outside gene matches: 11. The germline gives CDR1 LGHNA, CDR2 YNFKEQ. The CDR3 spans 15 residues. The CDR3 DNA reads as TGTGCCAGCAGCCGGGGTTCCGGACAGGGGTTCGAAGCTTTCTTT. This sequence encodes CASSRGSGQGFEAFF.

The chain recombines TRBV19 with TRBJ2-1, with 8 bases that match TRBD2. The V gene end was trimmed by 5 bases and the J gene end by 2 bases; junction bases not matched to a gene: 11. The CDR3 sequence is 17 residues long. Per the germline V gene, CDR1 is LNHDA and CDR2 is SQIVND (reference sequence). CDR3 in amino acids: CASSGASGPLTYNEQFF. In DNA form, the CDR3 reads TGTGCCAGTAGTGGGGCTAGCGGGCCCCTGACCTACAATGAGCAGTTCTTC.

Note on this clone: A read error may be the cause here, since a much bigger clone is one base away. This rearrangement joins TRBV9 to TRBJ1-2, with D unresolved. The germline CDR1 and CDR2 sequences are SGDLS and YYNGEE. Trimming cost V 4 bases and J 3 bases, with 19 bases left between them. This CDR3 contains 16 residues. The CDR3 sequence is CASSSWPQRVDYGYTF. The CDR3 DNA reads as TGTGCCAGCAGCTCCTGGCCTCAGAGGGTAGACTATGGCTACACCTTC. The complete variable domain, with remaining parts taken from reference TRBV9 and TRBJ1-2, reads DSGVTQTPKHLITATGQRVTLRCSPRSGDLSVYWYQQSLDQGLQFLIQYYNGEERAKGNILERFSAQQFPDLHSELNLSSLELGDSALYFCASSSWPQRVDYGYTFGSGTRLTVV.

The chain links TRBV30 to TRBJ2-3, with TRBD2 matching over 10 bases. The V gene's germline CDR1 is GTSNPN and CDR2 SVGIG (reference sequence). CDR3 length equals 15 residues. The CDR3: CAAAGGSGRADTQYF. The CDR3 DNA sequence: TGTGCGGCGGCAGGGGGCAGCGGGAGGGCAGATACGCAGTATTTT.

This chain uses TRBV7-6 with TRBJ2-7, with 9 bases lining up with TRBD2. Germline V gives CDR1 SGHVS, CDR2 FNYEAQ. The V segment lost 3 bases and the J segment 6 bases; nucleotides outside the gene matches: 12. The length of the CDR3 is 16 residues. The CDR3 nucleotides are TGTGCCAGCAGCTTCACCTCCTTAGCGGGAGTTTTCGAGCAGTACTTC. It codes for CASSFTSLAGVFEQYF.

This rearrangement joins TRBV7-8 to TRBJ2-7, with a tentative D call TRBD2 (5 bases). Per germline, CDR1 SGHVS and CDR2 FQNEAQ. Trimming removed 8 bases at V and 2 bases at J, with 19 bases between. The CDR3 extends over 15 amino acids. The CDR3 bases are TGTGCCAGCGGCCTCGGCGCGGACTTTACCTACGAGCAGTACTTC. Its translation is CASGLGADFTYEQYF.

The chain couples TRBV7-2 to TRBJ1-4; D unclear. The CDR3 extends over 15 amino acids. Trimming stripped 4 bases from V and 8 bases from J, with 17 bases between. The germline V gene has CDR1 SGHTA and CDR2 FQGNSA. DNA for the CDR3: TGTGCCAGCAGCTCGACCACCATTACCGGGGAAAAACTGTTTTTT. Protein sequence: CASSSTTITGEKLFF. Together with reference TRBV7-2 and TRBJ1-4, the CDR3 gives the full variable domain: GAGVSQSPSNKVTEKGKDVELRCDPISGHTALYWYRQSLGQGLEFLIYFQGNSAPDKSGLPSDRFSAERTGGSVSTLTIQRTQQEDSAVYLCASSSTTITGEKLFFGSGTQLSVL.

The chain couples TRBV5-6 to TRBJ1-3; perhaps TRBD1 as D (5 bases). The CDR3 runs to 15 residues. Germline CDR1 SGHDT, CDR2 YYEEEE. The V end was cut by 3 bases, the J end by 0 bases, with 10 bases between. As DNA, the CDR3 is TGTGCCAGCAGCTCTCGGGGACCCTCTGGAAACACCATATATTTT. Protein sequence: CASSSRGPSGNTIYF.

CDR3 sequence reads: CAISEFGPYTGELFF. The CDR3 DNA reads as TGTGCCATCAGTGAGTTCGGGCCTTACACCGGGGAGCTGTTTTTT. This chain links TRBV10-3 with TRBJ2-2, with D unresolved. This CDR3 comprises 15 residues. From germline, CDR1 is ENHRY and CDR2 SYGVKD. V shed 1 base and J shed 3 bases, with 9 bases lying between them.

V is TRBV19 and J is TRBJ1-2, with D tentatively TRBD1 (5 bases). The V gene's germline CDR1 is LNHDA and CDR2 SQIVND (reference sequence). V gave up 5 bases and J gave up 6 bases, with 16 bases separating them. This CDR3 is 14 amino acids long. The CDR3 nucleotides read TGTGCCAGTAGTCCTCCCCCAGGGCGGGATGGCTACACCTTC. Amino acids: CASSPPPGRDGYTF.

The CDR3 sequence is CAWSKTGANEQFF. DNA of the CDR3: TGTGCCTGGAGTAAGACAGGGGCCAATGAGCAGTTCTTC. The chain links TRBV30 to TRBJ2-1; 8 positions match TRBD1. V was clipped by 2 bases and J by 6 bases; unmatched bases: 3. The germline V gene encodes CDR1 GTSNPN and CDR2 SVGIG (reference sequence). The CDR3 length is 13 residues.

The chain combines TRBV4-3 with TRBJ1-3; a possible D gene is TRBD1 (5 bases). The CDR3 loop spans 17 amino acids. V lost 1 base and J 6 bases, leaving 19 bases between the germline ends. CDR1 is LGHNA and CDR2 is YSLEER in the germline V gene. This CDR3 reads CASSQGTLWQGVNTIYF. CDR3 nucleotides: TGCGCCAGCAGCCAAGGCACCCTGTGGCAGGGAGTAAACACCATATATTTT.

The chain carries TRBV18 and TRBJ2-7; TRBD1 matches 7 bases. From germline, CDR1 is KGHSH and CDR2 LQKENI. The CDR3 extends over 14 amino acids. Trimming removed 2 bases from V and 4 bases from J; junction bases left unmatched: 5. The CDR3 DNA sequence: TGTGCCAGCTCACCAGGGGCCAGGGGGTACGAGCAGTACTTC. This sequence encodes CASSPGARGYEQYF. Looking up the rest from reference TRBV18 and TRBJ2-7 gives the full variable domain: NAGVMQNPRHLVRRRGQEARLRCSPMKGHSHVYWYRQLPEEGLKFMVYLQKENIIDESGMPKERFSAEFPKEGPSILRIQQVVRGDSAAYFCASSPGARGYEQYFGPGTRLTVT.

This clone occurred once. J is TRBJ2-7 and V is TRBV5-1; maybe TRBD1 (5 bases). V lost 2 bases to trimming and J lost 6 bases, with 9 bases between them. This CDR3 has 12 residues. The germline gives CDR1 SGHRS, CDR2 YFSETQ. The DNA for the CDR3 is TGCGCCAGCAGCTTTTCAGGGCCCGAGCAGTACTTC. Translation: CASSFSGPEQYF.

The chain is built from TRBV5-6 and TRBJ2-2; D remains ambiguous. CDR1 SGHDT and CDR2 YYEEEE come from the germline V gene. V was pared by 1 base and J by 6 bases, with 13 bases between. This CDR3 region has 15 residues. CDR3 amino acids: CASSLIDRSPGELFF. As DNA, the CDR3 is TGTGCCAGCAGCTTGATAGATAGAAGCCCCGGGGAGCTGTTTTTT.

This chain links TRBV9 with TRBJ2-1; the D gene is possibly TRBD2 (5 bases). Trimming shortened V by 1 base and J by 6 bases, and 14 bases separated the two germline ends. CDR3 length equals 15 residues. CDR1 is SGDLS and CDR2 is YYNGEE in the germline V gene. CDR3 in DNA: TGTGCCAGCAGCGTAACGGGAATCCAAATCAATGAGCAGTTCTTC. The encoded protein is CASSVTGIQINEQFF.

This clone turned up a few times. J is TRBJ2-7 and V is TRBV10-3; perhaps TRBD2 as D (5 bases). V lost 4 bases to trimming and J lost 2 bases, with 12 bases between them. CDR1 and CDR2 from the germline V gene are ENHRY and SYGVKD. The CDR3 extends over 14 amino acids. The CDR3 DNA is TGTGCCATCAGTGTTGGGGAGACCGCCTACGAGCAGTACTTC. Translation: CAISVGETAYEQYF.

The gene calls are TRBV5-1 and TRBJ2-7; TRBD1 matches at 7 bases. Germline V gives CDR1 SGHRS, CDR2 YFSETQ. V was pared by 1 base and J by 3 bases, with 4 bases of the junction left unmatched. The CDR3 has 14 residues. CDR3 region: CASSLQTGRYEQYF. CDR3 nucleotide sequence: TGCGCCAGCAGCTTGCAGACAGGGCGCTACGAGCAGTACTTC.

This sequence joins TRBV4-3 and TRBJ2-3; D could derive from TRBD1 or TRBD2 (5 bases each). The CDR3 totals 17 residues. The germline gives CDR1 LGHNA, CDR2 YSLEER. Trimming cost V 1 base and J 4 bases, with 18 bases left between them. The CDR3 region has the DNA TGCGCCAGCAGCCAAGTGGGAGCAGGGAATTCGGCAGATACGCAGTATTTT. This sequence encodes CASSQVGAGNSADTQYF.

The rearrangement joins TRBV5-1 to TRBJ1-2; no firm D call. This CDR3 has 14 amino acids. The germline V and J ends were trimmed by 1 base and 6 bases, with 13 bases remaining between them. Germline lookup yields CDR1 SGHRS and CDR2 YFSETQ. CDR3 region: CASSLQVGKHGYTF. CDR3 nucleotide sequence: TGCGCCAGCAGCTTGCAGGTGGGGAAGCATGGCTACACCTTC.

The chain joins TRBV28 to TRBJ2-2, with a weak D call TRBD1 (5 bases). From germline, CDR1 is MDHEN and CDR2 SYDVKM. The length of the CDR3 is 13 residues. The V gene lost 6 bases and the J gene lost 5 bases, with 10 bases spanning the gap. Here the CDR3 DNA reads TGTGCCAGCAGGTTCAGGGAAACCGGGGAGCTGTTTTTT. This encodes CASRFRETGELFF.

The chain links TRBV5-1 to TRBJ2-7, with TRBD2 matching 11 bases. Germline V gene lookup returns CDR1 SGHRS and CDR2 YFSETQ. This CDR3 region has 16 residues. Trimming cost V 0 bases and J 5 bases; bases outside gene matches: 7. The CDR3 loop reads CASSLALAGGRDEQYF. The CDR3 DNA reads as TGCGCCAGCAGCTTGGCTCTAGCGGGAGGCCGGGACGAGCAGTACTTC.